This T cell receptor (beta chain) was obtained from a study of vaccination and CD4 T cells after COVID-19. About the research overall: All convalescent patients were nasal swab PCR positive for SARS-CoV-2; about 9 had mild and one severe disease. Cells received overlapping spike peptides from SARS-CoV-2, HCoV-NL63, HCoV-OC43 and HCoV-229E as stimulation. Study findings and constraints: Going from roughly 21 to 40, median SARS-CoV-2-reactive clonotypes did not rise significantly.

A remark on this clonotype: The antigen remains unidentified.

The sample's treatment: roughly nine-day PBMC culture with coronavirus spike peptide pools or control peptides (ViraFEST assay). The Oncomine TCR Beta short-read assay was applied to DNA of cultured CD4+ T cells. TCRdb recomputed calls from the PCR reads with MiXCR, one row per CDR3 protein. The table includes under 25,000 distinct CDR3 sequences, 55% detected once. This TCR came from a human donor who had recovered from COVID-19. The sample was CD4+ T cells from blood, cultured in vitro.

The CDR3 nucleotides are TGTGCCAGTAGTATTCGCGCGGGGGCCTACGAGCAGTACTTC. This codes for CASSIRAGAYEQYF. The chain couples TRBV19 to TRBJ2-7, with 7 bases aligning to TRBD2. V dropped 3 bases and J dropped 2; count of bases not matched to a gene: 4. CDR1 is LNHDA and CDR2 is SQIVND in the germline V gene (reference sequence). This CDR3 is built from 14 residues. Drawing the rest from reference TRBV19 and TRBJ2-7, the complete variable domain is DGGITQSPKYLFRKEGQNVTLSCEQNLNHDAMYWYRQDPGQGLRLIYYSQIVNDFQKGDIAEGYSVSREKKESFPLTVTSAQKNPTAFYLCASSIRAGAYEQYFGPGTRLTVT.